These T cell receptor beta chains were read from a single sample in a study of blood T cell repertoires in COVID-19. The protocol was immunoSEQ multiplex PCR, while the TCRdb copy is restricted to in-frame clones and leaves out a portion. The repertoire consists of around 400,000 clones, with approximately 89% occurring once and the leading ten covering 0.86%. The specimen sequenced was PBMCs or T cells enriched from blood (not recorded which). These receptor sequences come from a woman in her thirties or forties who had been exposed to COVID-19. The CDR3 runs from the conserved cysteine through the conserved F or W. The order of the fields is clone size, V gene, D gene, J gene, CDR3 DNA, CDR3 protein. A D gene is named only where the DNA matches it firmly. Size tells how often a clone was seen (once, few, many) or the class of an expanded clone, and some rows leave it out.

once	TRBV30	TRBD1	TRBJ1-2	TGTGCCTGGAGTACTGGACAGGGTGACGGCTACACCTTC	CAWSTGQGDGYTF
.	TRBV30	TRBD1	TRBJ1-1	TGTGCCTGGGACAGGGGGTCCATGAACACTGAAGCTTTCTTT	CAWDRGSMNTEAFF
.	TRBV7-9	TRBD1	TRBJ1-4	TGTGCCAGCATCCAAACGGCAGGGGGTGAAAAACTGTTTTTT	CASIQTAGGEKLFF
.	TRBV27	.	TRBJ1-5	TGTGCCAGCAGTTTAACAGCCAGGCACAATCAGCCCCAGCATTTT	CASSLTARHNQPQHF
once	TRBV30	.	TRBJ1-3	TGTGCCTGTGGAACCTTCCGCGGCACCATATATTTT	CACGTFRGTIYF
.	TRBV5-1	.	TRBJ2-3	TGCGCCAGCAGCCCGGACGGGATACTCACAGATACGCAGTATTTT	CASSPDGILTDTQYF
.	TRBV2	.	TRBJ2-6	TGTGCCAGCAGCGAGACAGTTTTTAACTCTGGGGCCAACGTCCTGACTTTC	CASSETVFNSGANVLTF
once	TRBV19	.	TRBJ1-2	TGTGCTATACAAGACAGATATGGCTACACCTTC	CAIQDRYGYTF
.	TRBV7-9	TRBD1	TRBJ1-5	TGTGCCAGCAGCTTAGACCCAGGGGGCTGGGATAGCAATCAGCCCCAGCATTTT	CASSLDPGGWDSNQPQHF
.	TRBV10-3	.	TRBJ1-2	TGTGCCATCAGTAACAGAGCTAACTATGGCTACACCTTC	CAISNRANYGYTF
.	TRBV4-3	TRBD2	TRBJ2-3	TGCGCCAGCAGTCACCCGGGACTAGCGGGATCGGATACGCAGTATTTT	CASSHPGLAGSDTQYF
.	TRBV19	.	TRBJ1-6	TGTGCCAGTAGTATCGACAGCAGTTATTCACCCCTCCACTTT	CASSIDSSYSPLHF
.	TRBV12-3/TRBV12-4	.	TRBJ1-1	TGTGCCAGCAGTTTATTCGCCGGTGGAGGGACTTTCTTT	CASSLFAGGGTFF
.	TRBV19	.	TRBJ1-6	TGTGCCAGTAGTACAGGGGTTTTGTCACCCCTCCACTTT	CASSTGVLSPLHF
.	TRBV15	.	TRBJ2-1	TGTGCCACCAGCAGAGACGACAGATACAATGAGCAGTTCTTC	CATSRDDRYNEQFF
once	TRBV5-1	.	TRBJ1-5	TGCGCCAGCAGCACGGGAGTCCCCAATCAGCCCCAGCATTTT	CASSTGVPNQPQHF
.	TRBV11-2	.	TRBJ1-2	TGTGCCAGCAGCTTAGGTAGTCCCTATGGCTACACCTTC	CASSLGSPYGYTF
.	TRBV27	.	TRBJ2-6	TGTGCCAGCAGGGAAGGGGGCTCTGGGGCCAACGTCCTGACTTTC	CASREGGSGANVLTF
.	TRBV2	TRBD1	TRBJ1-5	TGTGCCAGCAGGGCGGACAGGGGGCTGGGGAAGCCCCAGCATTTT	CASRADRGLGKPQHF
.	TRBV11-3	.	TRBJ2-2	TGTGCCAGCAGCTTATTAGGGGCGAACACCGGGGAGCTGTTTTTT	CASSLLGANTGELFF
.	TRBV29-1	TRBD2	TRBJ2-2	TGCAGCGTTCGGTCTCGCGGGGGACCGAACACCGGGGAGCTGTTTTTT	CSVRSRGGPNTGELFF
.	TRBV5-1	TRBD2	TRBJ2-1	TGCGCCAGCAGCCGGACTAGCGGGAATCTGTACAATGAGCAGTTCTTC	CASSRTSGNLYNEQFF
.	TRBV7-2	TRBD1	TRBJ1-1	TGTGCCAGCAGCTTAGCTTTTGGACAGGGGGCTGAAGCTTTCTTT	CASSLAFGQGAEAFF
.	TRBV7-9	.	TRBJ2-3	TGTGCCAGCAGCCCCAGGGGCTCCGCGGGCACAGATACGCAGTATTTT	CASSPRGSAGTDTQYF
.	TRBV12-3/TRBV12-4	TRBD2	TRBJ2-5	TGTGCCAGCAGTCCACTCGGGAGGGACCAGTACTTC	CASSPLGRDQYF
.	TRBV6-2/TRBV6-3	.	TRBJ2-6	TGTGCCAGCAGCGAAAGAGTCTCTGGGGCCAACGTCCTGACTTTC	CASSERVSGANVLTF
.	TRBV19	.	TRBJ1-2	TGTGCCAGTAGTCCCCAAACAGCGGTCAACTATGGCTACACCTTC	CASSPQTAVNYGYTF
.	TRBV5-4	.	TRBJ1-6	TGTGCCAGCAGCTTGGACGCGGGACTTAATTCACCCCTCCACTTT	CASSLDAGLNSPLHF
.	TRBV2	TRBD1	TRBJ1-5	TGTGCCAGCTCGGACAGGTATCCCAATCAGCCCCAGCATTTT	CASSDRYPNQPQHF
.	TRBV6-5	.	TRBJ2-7	TGTGCCAGCAAGGGTGGGGGGGCGATCGGCGAGCAGTACTTC	CASKGGGAIGEQYF
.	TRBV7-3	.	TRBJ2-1	TGTGCCAGCAGCTTAGCCGGGAGCTCCTACAATGAGCAGTTCTTC	CASSLAGSSYNEQFF
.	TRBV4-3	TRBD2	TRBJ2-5	TGCGCCAGCAGCCAAGATACGGCTAGCGGGACGCAAGAGACCCAGTACTTC	CASSQDTASGTQETQYF
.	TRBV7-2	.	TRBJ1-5	TGTGCCAGCAGTTTGGGAGGGGTGGCCCTCAATCAGCCCCAGCATTTT	CASSLGGVALNQPQHF
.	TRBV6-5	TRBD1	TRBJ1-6	TGTGCCAGCAGTCCGCTGACAGGGTACAATTCACCCCTCCACTTT	CASSPLTGYNSPLHF
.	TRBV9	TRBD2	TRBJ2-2	TGTGCCAGCAGCGGAAGACTAGCGGGGGGAAGAACCGGGGAGCTGTTTTTT	CASSGRLAGGRTGELFF
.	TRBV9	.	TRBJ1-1	TGTGCCAGCAGCGTAGGAGACACGAACACTGAAGCTTTCTTT	CASSVGDTNTEAFF
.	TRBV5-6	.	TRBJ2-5	TGTGCCAGCAGCTCCGGACAGACCCAAGAGACCCAGTACTTC	CASSSGQTQETQYF